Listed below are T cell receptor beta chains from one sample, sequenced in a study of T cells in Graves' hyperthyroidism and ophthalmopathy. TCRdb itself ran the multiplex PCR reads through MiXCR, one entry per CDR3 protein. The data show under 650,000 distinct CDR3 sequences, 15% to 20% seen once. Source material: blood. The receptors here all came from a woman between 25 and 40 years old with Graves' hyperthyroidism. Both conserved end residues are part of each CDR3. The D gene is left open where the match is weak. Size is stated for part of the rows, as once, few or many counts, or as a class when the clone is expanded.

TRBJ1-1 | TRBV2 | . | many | TGTGCCAGCAGTGAAGGAGGAGGGCGAGGGAACACTGAAGCTTTCTTT | CASSEGGGRGNTEAFF
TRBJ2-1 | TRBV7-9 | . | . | TGTGCCAGCAGGCAAGGCAACAATGAGCAGTTCTTC | CASRQGNNEQFF
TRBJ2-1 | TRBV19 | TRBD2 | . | TGTGCCAGTAGTAGGGCTAGCGGGAGAGATTCCTACAATGAGCAGTTCTTC | CASSRASGRDSYNEQFF
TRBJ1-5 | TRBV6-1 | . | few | TGTGCCAGCAGTGAAGCTACATACGACAATCAGCCCCAGCATTTT | CASSEATYDNQPQHF
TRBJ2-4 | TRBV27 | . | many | TGTGCCAGCAGTTCCGTGGGAGGCATTCAGTACTTC | CASSSVGGIQYF
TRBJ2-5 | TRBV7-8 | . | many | TGTGCCAGCAGCTCCCTTCTAAGTGAAGAGACCCAGTACTTC | CASSSLLSEETQYF
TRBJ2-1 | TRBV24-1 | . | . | TGTGCCACCAGTGATGCGGATCACAATGAGCAGTTCTTC | CATSDADHNEQFF
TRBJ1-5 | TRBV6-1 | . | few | TGTGCCAGCAGTCGCCTCAAGGGGAGCAATCAGCCCCAGCATTTT | CASSRLKGSNQPQHF
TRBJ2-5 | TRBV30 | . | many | TGTGCCTGGAGTTTTGGGGGGCTAGAGACCCAGTACTTC | CAWSFGGLETQYF
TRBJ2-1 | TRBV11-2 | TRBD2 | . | TGTGCCAGCAGCTTATCGGCCTCCGGGGAGCGGGAGCTTGAGCAGTTCTTC | CASSLSASGERELEQFF
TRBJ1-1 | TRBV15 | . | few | TGTGCCACCAGCAGAGTCGTGAACACTGAAGCTTTCTTT | CATSRVVNTEAFF
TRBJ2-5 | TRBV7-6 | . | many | TGTGCCAGCAGCTTAGCCAGGCACCAAGAGACCCAGTACTTC | CASSLARHQETQYF
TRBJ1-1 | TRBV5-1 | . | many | TGCGCCAGCAGCTTTCCCGCGGGGGGCACGAACACTGAAGCTTTCTTT | CASSFPAGGTNTEAFF
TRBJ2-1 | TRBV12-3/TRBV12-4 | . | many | TGTGCCAGCAGCTATCCCCACCGTGGAGGGGCCAACTACAATGAGCAGTTCTTC | CASSYPHRGGANYNEQFF
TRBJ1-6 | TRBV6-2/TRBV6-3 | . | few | TGTGCCAGCAGCAACCAGGGAAATAATTCACCCCTCCACTTT | CASSNQGNNSPLHF
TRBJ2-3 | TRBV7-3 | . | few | TGTGCCAGCAGCTTAATGTCGGGGACAGATACGCAGTATTTT | CASSLMSGTDTQYF
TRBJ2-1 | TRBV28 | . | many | TGTGCCAGCAGTTTGTTCCGGGACAATGAGCAGTTCTTC | CASSLFRDNEQFF
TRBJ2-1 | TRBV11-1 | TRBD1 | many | TGTGCCAGCAGCTCGTGGGACAGGAATGAGCAGTTCTTC | CASSSWDRNEQFF
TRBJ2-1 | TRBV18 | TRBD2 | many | TGTGCCAGCTCCACCGCACTAGCGGGTTACAATGAGCAGTTCTTC | CASSTALAGYNEQFF
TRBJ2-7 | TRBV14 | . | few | TGTGCCAGCAGCCTATTCCCCACAGGGTTGTACGAGCAGTACTTC | CASSLFPTGLYEQYF
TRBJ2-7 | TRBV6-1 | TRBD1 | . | TGTGCCAGCAGTGGACGGACAGGGTTGGTCAACGAGCAGTACTTC | CASSGRTGLVNEQYF
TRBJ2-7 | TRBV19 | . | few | TGTGCCAGTAGTAAGGACGGCTTCTACGAGCAGTACTTC | CASSKDGFYEQYF
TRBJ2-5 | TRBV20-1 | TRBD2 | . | TGCAGTGCTCTGACTAGCCGCCAAGAGACCCAGTACTTC | CSALTSRQETQYF
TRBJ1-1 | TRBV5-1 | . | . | TGCGCCAGTGGCGGGGACTCTGAAGCTTTCTTT | CASGGDSEAFF
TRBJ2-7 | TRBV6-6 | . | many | TGTGCCAGCAGTTACTCAACGGAAACAGATAGACCCTACGAGCAGTACTTC | CASSYSTETDRPYEQYF